Sequencing of this T cell receptor (beta chain) was carried out in a study of cytotoxic CD8 clonotypes in ibrutinib-treated CLL. Across the whole study: Complete response was seen in 2 patients and partial in some 24; roughly twelve progressed and about 14 stayed remitted after a median around 64 months. Study-level findings and limits: Clonality was higher at ibrutinib response and returned toward baseline at progression.

Notes on this clone: Its antigen is unknown.

The V gene lost 4 bases and the J gene lost 0 bases, with 10 bases spanning the gap. The germline V gene encodes CDR1 MGHDK and CDR2 SYGVNS. This CDR3 is 14 amino acids long. The method was immunoSEQ multiplex PCR; TCRdb's version includes in-frame clones alone and lacks a portion of them. The table shows 200,000 to 250,000 clones, with about four fifths occurring only once. This chain links TRBV25-1 with TRBJ2-7; possibly TRBD1 for D (6 bases). The input for sequencing was PBMCs, taken after 12 months of ibrutinib treatment. The receptor comes from a human donor with chronic lymphocytic leukemia. The CDR3 here is CASSARDNSYEQYF. The CDR3 DNA reads as TGTGCCAGCAGTGCCCGGGACAACTCCTACGAGCAGTACTTC.